These T cell receptor beta chains were read from a single sample in a study of chemoradiotherapy in HPV16-positive cancers. This table comes from immunoSEQ multiplex PCR, and its TCRdb copy is limited to in-frame clones, with some not included. The sample lists 20,000 or so clones, around 90% seen once, with approximately 5.8% in the top ten. Sequencing used blood, obtained from a patient who underwent chemoradiotherapy. These receptors originate from a human donor with HPV-associated anogenital cancer. Both conserved end residues are part of each CDR3. The D gene is left open where the match is weak. Only some rows state a clone size, as once, few, many or a class for expanded clones.

J gene: TRBJ2-1
D gene: TRBD1
V gene: TRBV7-6
CDR3 length: 14
clone size: -
CDR3 DNA: TGTGCCAGCAGCCCTCAGACAGGGGTCAATGAGCAGTTCTTC
CDR3 protein: CASSPQTGVNEQFF

J gene: TRBJ1-1
D gene: -
V gene: TRBV9
CDR3 length: 12
clone size: -
CDR3 DNA: TGTGCCAGCAGCGCAATGAACACTGAAGCTTTCTTT
CDR3 protein: CASSAMNTEAFF

J gene: TRBJ2-7
D gene: TRBD1
V gene: TRBV30
CDR3 length: 13
clone size: -
CDR3 DNA: TGTGCCTGGACGCGACAGGGGTTATCCGAGCAGTACTTC
CDR3 protein: CAWTRQGLSEQYF

J gene: TRBJ2-2
D gene: -
V gene: TRBV5-8
CDR3 length: 17
clone size: -
CDR3 DNA: TGTGCCAGCAGTCCTCCGGGGTGGACACAGAACACCGGGGAGCTGTTTTTT
CDR3 protein: CASSPPGWTQNTGELFF

J gene: TRBJ1-1
D gene: -
V gene: TRBV11-2
CDR3 length: 11
clone size: -
CDR3 DNA: TGTGCCAGCAGCTCTAACGAAAGGGCTTTCTTT
CDR3 protein: CASSSNERAFF

J gene: TRBJ2-3
D gene: TRBD1
V gene: TRBV30
CDR3 length: 15
clone size: -
CDR3 DNA: TGTGCCTGGAGTACCGGGACAGCTAGCACAGATACGCAGTATTTT
CDR3 protein: CAWSTGTASTDTQYF

J gene: TRBJ2-1
D gene: TRBD2
V gene: TRBV30
CDR3 length: 14
clone size: -
CDR3 DNA: TGTGCCTGGAGTGGTAGCGGGGGGGCTTTGGAGCAGTTCTTC
CDR3 protein: CAWSGSGGALEQFF

J gene: TRBJ2-1
D gene: TRBD2
V gene: TRBV9
CDR3 length: 17
clone size: once
CDR3 DNA: TGTGCCAGCAGCGCCGGGACTAGCGGGGGCCTTTACAATGAGCAGTTCTTC
CDR3 protein: CASSAGTSGGLYNEQFF

J gene: TRBJ1-1
D gene: -
V gene: TRBV11-1
CDR3 length: 14
clone size: -
CDR3 DNA: TGTGCCAGCAGCTTAGCGGGACGGCGCACTGAAGCTTTCTTT
CDR3 protein: CASSLAGRRTEAFF

J gene: TRBJ2-1
D gene: TRBD2
V gene: TRBV9
CDR3 length: 15
clone size: -
CDR3 DNA: TGTGCCAGCAGCGTAGGTCCCAGCGGGGGGGCAGTTCCGTTCTTC
CDR3 protein: CASSVGPSGGAVPFF